Listed below are T cell receptor beta chains from one sample, sequenced in a study of shared clonotypes between healthy human individuals. Profiling relied on immunoSEQ multiplex PCR, and the TCRdb table lists in-frame clones only, not all of them. The table has some 1,900,000 clones, roughly 95% seen once. Input material: naive CD8+ T cells sorted from blood. These receptors all stem from a man between 18 and 29 years old in good health. Both conserved end residues are trimmed from each CDR3. The D gene is left open where the match is weak. Only part of the rows carry a size: once, few, many, or a class if the clone is expanded.

NA | TRBV11-2 | NA | ASSLPVGLNTEAF
NA | TRBV4-1 | NA | ASSPITTSSYEQY
NA | TRBV5-4 | NA | ASSLGPGENEQF
NA | TRBV4-1 | NA | ASSHIGGPMGNEQF
NA | TRBV13 | NA | ASSSGLYNEQF
NA | TRBV27 | TRBD2 | ASSPPGLAGVWNEQF
NA | TRBV15 | NA | ATSTMVSEQY
NA | TRBV19 | NA | ASTLGGNEQF
NA | TRBV9 | NA | ASTHSENTEAF
NA | TRBV19 | TRBD1 | ASNTPGQYGYT
NA | TRBV7-9 | TRBD2 | ASSLGTSAEQY
few | TRBV27 | NA | ASSLRRVPLH
NA | TRBV2 | NA | ASTGDHYEQY
NA | TRBV4-1 | NA | ASSQITGTYEQY
NA | TRBV7-9 | NA | ASSLAVEVDEQF
NA | TRBV6-5 | NA | ASSYRDSYTQY
NA | TRBV7-9 | NA | ASSLPGGPYNEQF
NA | TRBV25-1 | NA | ASSINEVSYNEQF
NA | TRBV13 | TRBD1 | ASSKRQGANEKLF
NA | TRBV4-3 | NA | ASSQDGRAYEQY
NA | TRBV6-6 | NA | ASSRSTVGELF
NA | TRBV19 | TRBD1 | ASNPGQGPYEQY
NA | TRBV15 | NA | ATSTREPMNTEAF
NA | TRBV4-1 | NA | ASSQDGQGGESNEQF
NA | TRBV27 | TRBD1 | ASSSLTTLTGGEEQF
NA | TRBV4-1 | NA | ASSQDLRYWPLH
NA | TRBV27 | NA | ASSPHDLSQETQY
NA | TRBV7-6 | TRBD2 | ASSPSGQIYEQY
NA | TRBV5-8 | TRBD1 | ASSYTGESGYEQY
NA | TRBV27 | NA | ASSLSIAKNIQY
NA | TRBV27 | NA | ASSPPPRQDNSPLH
NA | TRBV28 | NA | ASSFRQGSILRGTGELF
NA | TRBV18 | NA | ASSPGGGEQF
NA | TRBV28 | TRBD2 | ASSWTSGGRSEQF
NA | TRBV4-1 | NA | ASSQGEPYEQY
NA | TRBV27 | TRBD2 | ASSLWGRADETQY
NA | TRBV29-1 | NA | SVGARGEQF
NA | TRBV4-1 | NA | ASSQSPGPNSPLH
NA | TRBV30 | NA | AWNSADRGLPYEQY
NA | TRBV27 | TRBD1 | ASRGLQGNNEQF
NA | TRBV4-1 | NA | ASSYRASTNEKLF
NA | TRBV6-4 | NA | ATHRLSQRISYNEQF
NA | TRBV4-1 | NA | ASSQRTVSSYEQY
NA | TRBV5-1 | TRBD2 | ASSFLPSGRASTDTQY
NA | TRBV6-5 | NA | ASSAGGGKGEKLF
NA | TRBV29-1 | TRBD2 | SVLSGSATGELF
NA | TRBV7-9 | TRBD1 | ASSFGQGGYGYT
NA | TRBV4-3 | TRBD2 | ASSQDLAGSYEQY
NA | TRBV7-9 | TRBD2 | ASSPVAGGTKNIQY
NA | TRBV7-8 | NA | ASSPTSTALPYEQY